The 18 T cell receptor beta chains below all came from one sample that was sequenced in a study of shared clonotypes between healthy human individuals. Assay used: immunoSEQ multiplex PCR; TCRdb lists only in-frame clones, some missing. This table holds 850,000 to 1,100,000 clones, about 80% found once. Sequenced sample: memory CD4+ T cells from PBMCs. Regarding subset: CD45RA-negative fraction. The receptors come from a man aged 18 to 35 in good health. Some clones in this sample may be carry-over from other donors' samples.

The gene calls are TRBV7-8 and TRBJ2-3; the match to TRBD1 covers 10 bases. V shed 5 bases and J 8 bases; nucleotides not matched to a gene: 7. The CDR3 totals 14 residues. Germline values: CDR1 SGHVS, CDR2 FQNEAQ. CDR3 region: CASSQPGTGATQYF. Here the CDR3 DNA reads TGTGCCAGCAGCCAACCAGGGACAGGGGCTACGCAGTATTTT.

In nucleotides, the CDR3 is TGTGCCAGCAGTAAGGGGCTGAGTACTGAAGCTTTCTTT. Translated, it gives CASSKGLSTEAFF. The chain employs TRBV6-5 and TRBJ1-1; tentatively, D is TRBD1 (5 bases). The CDR3 extends over 13 amino acids. V was cut by 5 bases and J by 5 bases, with 12 bases left in between. CDR1 and CDR2 from the germline V gene are MNHEY and SVGAGI.

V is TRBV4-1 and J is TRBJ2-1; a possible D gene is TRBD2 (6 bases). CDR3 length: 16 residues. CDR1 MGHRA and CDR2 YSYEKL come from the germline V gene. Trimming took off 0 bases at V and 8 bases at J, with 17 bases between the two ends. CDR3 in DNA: TGCGCCAGCAGCCAAGATCTCCCGGGACTTATACATGAGCAGTTCTTC. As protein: CASSQDLPGLIHEQFF.

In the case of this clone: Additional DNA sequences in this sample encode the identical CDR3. This chain's CDR3 is CASSLMALAGGNEQFF. Written as DNA, the CDR3 is TGTGCCAGCAGCTTAATGGCTCTAGCGGGAGGAAATGAGCAGTTCTTC. The rearrangement joins TRBV7-3 to TRBJ2-1, with 11 positions matching TRBD2. V dropped 1 base and J dropped 7; count of bases not matched to a gene: 6. The CDR3 totals 16 residues. In germline, CDR1 is SGHTA, CDR2 FQGTGA.

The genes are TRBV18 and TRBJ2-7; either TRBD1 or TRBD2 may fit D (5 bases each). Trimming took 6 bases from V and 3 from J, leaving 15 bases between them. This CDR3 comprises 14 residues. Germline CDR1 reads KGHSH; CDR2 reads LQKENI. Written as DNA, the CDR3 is TGTGCCAGCTCCTACCGGGGAGACAGCTACGAGCAGTACTTC. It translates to CASSYRGDSYEQYF.

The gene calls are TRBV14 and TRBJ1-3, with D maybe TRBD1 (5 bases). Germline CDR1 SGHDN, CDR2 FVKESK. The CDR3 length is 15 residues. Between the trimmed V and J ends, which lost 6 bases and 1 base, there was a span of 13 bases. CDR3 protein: CASSRQLGSGNTIYF. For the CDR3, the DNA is TGTGCCAGCAGTCGACAGCTGGGATCTGGAAACACCATATATTTT.

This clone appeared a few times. In DNA form, the CDR3 reads TGTGCCAGCAGTGAGGGGAGACAGACTGAAGCTTTCTTT. Protein sequence: CASSEGRQTEAFF. The chain is built from TRBV6-1 and TRBJ1-1, with D perhaps TRBD1 (5 bases). The V end lost 3 bases, the J end lost 5 bases, and 10 bases lay between the germline ends. CDR1 and CDR2 from the germline V gene are MNHNS and SASEGT. The CDR3 is made up of 13 amino acids.

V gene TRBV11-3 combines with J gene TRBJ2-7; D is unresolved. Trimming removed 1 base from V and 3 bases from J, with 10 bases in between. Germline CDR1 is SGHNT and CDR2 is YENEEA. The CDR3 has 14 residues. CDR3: CASSLARFFYEQYF. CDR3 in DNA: TGTGCCAGCAGCTTAGCCAGGTTTTTCTACGAGCAGTACTTC. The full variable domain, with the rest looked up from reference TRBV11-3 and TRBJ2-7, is EAGVVQSPRYKIIEKKQPVAFWCNPISGHNTLYWYLQNLGQGPELLIRYENEEAVDDSQLPKDRFSAERLKGVDSTLKIQPAELGDSAVYLCASSLARFFYEQYFGPGTRLTVT.

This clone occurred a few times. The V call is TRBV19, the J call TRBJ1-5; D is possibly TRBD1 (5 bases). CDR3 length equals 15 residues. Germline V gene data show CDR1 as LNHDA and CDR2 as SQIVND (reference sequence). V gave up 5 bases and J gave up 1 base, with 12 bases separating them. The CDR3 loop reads CASSPSWGSNQPQHF. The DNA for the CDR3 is TGTGCCAGTAGTCCCTCCTGGGGGAGCAATCAGCCCCAGCATTTT.

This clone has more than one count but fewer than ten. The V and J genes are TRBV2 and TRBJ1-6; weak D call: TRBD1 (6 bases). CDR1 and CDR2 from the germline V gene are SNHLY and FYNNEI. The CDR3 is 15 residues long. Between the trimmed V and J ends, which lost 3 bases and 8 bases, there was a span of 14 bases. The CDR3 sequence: CASSDRGSEYSPLHF. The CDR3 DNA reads TGTGCCAGCAGTGACAGGGGTAGTGAGTATTCACCCCTCCACTTT.

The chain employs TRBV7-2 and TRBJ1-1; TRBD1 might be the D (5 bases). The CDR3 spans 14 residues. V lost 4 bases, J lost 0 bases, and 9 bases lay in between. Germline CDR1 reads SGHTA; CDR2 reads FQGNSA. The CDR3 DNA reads TGTGCCAGCAGCTCCACAGGAATGAACACTGAAGCTTTCTTT. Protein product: CASSSTGMNTEAFF.

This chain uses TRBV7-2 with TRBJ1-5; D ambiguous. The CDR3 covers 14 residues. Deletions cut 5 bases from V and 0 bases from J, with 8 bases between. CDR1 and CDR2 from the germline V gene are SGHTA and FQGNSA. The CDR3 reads CASSLQYSNQPQHF. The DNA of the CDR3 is TGTGCCAGCAGCCTACAATATAGCAATCAGCCCCAGCATTTT.

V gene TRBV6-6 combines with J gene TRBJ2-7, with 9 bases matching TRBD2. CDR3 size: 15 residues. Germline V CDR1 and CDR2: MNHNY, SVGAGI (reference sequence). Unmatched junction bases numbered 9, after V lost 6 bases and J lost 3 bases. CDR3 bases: TGTGCCAGCAGGGCCCTAGCGGGACTGATCTACGAGCAGTACTTC. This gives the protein CASRALAGLIYEQYF.

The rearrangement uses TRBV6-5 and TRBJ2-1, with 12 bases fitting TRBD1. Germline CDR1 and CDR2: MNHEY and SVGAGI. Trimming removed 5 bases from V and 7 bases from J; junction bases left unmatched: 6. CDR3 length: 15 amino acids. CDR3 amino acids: CASSQGQGAGNEQFF. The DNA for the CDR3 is TGTGCCAGCAGTCAGGGACAGGGGGCAGGGAATGAGCAGTTCTTC.

Here the CDR3 reads CASNWGSGANVLTF. The CDR3 DNA sequence: TGTGCCAGCAACTGGGGCTCTGGGGCCAACGTCCTGACTTTC. This sequence joins TRBV2 and TRBJ2-6; D gene ambiguous. The CDR3 consists of 14 residues. Trimming shortened V by 7 bases and J by 0 bases, and 7 bases separated the two germline ends. Per germline, CDR1 SNHLY and CDR2 FYNNEI.

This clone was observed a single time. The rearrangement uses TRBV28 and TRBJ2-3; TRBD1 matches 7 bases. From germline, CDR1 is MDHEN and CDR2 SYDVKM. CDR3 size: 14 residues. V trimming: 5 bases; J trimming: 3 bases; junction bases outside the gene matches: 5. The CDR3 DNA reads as TGTGCCAGCAGTACCCGACAGGGTACAGATACGCAGTATTTT. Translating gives CASSTRQGTDTQYF.

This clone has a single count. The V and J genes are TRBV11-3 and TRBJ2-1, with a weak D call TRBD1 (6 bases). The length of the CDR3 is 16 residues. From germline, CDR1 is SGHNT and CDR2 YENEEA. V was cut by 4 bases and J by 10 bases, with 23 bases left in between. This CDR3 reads CASSSSATLGHAEQFF. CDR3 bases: TGTGCCAGCAGCTCCTCCGCCACCTTGGGACACGCGGAGCAGTTCTTC.

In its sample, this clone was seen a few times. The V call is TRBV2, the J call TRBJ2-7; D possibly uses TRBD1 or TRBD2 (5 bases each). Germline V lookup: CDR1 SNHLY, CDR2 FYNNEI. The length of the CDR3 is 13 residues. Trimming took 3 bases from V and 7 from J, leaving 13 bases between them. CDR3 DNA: TGTGCCAGCAGTGACGGGACGGAGGTTGAGCAGTACTTC. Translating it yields CASSDGTEVEQYF.